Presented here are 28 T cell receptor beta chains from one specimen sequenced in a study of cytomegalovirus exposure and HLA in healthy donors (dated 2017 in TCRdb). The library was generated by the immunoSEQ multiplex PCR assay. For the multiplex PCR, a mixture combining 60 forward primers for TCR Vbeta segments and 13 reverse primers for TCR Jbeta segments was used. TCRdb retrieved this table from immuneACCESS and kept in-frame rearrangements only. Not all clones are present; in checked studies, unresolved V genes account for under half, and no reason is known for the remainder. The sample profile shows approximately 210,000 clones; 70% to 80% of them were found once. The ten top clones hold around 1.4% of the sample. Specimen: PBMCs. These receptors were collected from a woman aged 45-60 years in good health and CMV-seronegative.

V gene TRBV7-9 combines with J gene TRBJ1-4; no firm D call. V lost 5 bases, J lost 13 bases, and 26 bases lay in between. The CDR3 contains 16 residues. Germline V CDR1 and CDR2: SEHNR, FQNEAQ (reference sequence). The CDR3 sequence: CASSLAVGGDGGRLFF. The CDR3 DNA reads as TGTGCCAGCAGCCTGGCGGTGGGTGGTGATGGAGGGAGACTGTTTTTT.

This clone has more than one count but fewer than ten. CDR3 DNA: TGCGCCAGCAGGCAGGGTACTTTCCGGGACAGCGAAGCTTTCTTT. Translation: CASRQGTFRDSEAFF. V and J are TRBV4-1 and TRBJ1-1, with 7 positions matching TRBD1. Germline V gene data show CDR1 as MGHRA and CDR2 as YSYEKL. This CDR3 has 15 amino acids. Trimming removed 6 bases from V and 8 bases from J; junction bases left unmatched: 15.

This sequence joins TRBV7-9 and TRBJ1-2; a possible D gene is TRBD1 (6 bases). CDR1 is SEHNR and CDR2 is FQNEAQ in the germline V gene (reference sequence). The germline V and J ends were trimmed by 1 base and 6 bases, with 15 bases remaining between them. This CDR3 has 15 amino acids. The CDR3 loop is CASSLGGTGKNGYTF. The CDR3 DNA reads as TGTGCCAGCAGCTTAGGGGGCACAGGGAAAAATGGCTACACCTTC.

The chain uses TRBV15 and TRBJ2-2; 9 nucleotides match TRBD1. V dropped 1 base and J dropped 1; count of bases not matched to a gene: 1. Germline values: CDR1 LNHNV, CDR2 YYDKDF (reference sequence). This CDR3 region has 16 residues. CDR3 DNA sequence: TGTGCCACCAGCAGAGCGGGACAGGGGAACACCGGGGAGCTGTTTTTT. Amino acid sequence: CATSRAGQGNTGELFF.

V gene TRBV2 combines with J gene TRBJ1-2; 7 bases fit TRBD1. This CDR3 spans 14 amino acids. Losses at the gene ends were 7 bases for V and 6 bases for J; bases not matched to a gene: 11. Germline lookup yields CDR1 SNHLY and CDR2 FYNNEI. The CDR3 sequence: CASKRQGRLDGYTF. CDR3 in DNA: TGTGCCAGCAAAAGACAGGGAAGGCTCGATGGCTACACCTTC.

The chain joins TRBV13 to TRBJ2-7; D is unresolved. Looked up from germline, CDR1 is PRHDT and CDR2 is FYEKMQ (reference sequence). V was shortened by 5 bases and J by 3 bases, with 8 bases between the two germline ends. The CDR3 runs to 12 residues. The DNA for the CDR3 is TGTGCCAGCAGCCTAAGAGGCTACGAGCAGTACTTC. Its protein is CASSLRGYEQYF. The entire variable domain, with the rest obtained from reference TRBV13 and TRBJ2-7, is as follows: AAGVIQSPRHLIKEKRETATLKCYPIPRHDTVYWYQQGPGQDPQFLISFYEKMQSDKGSIPDRFSAQQFSDYHSELNMSSLELGDSALYFCASSLRGYEQYFGPGTRLTVT.

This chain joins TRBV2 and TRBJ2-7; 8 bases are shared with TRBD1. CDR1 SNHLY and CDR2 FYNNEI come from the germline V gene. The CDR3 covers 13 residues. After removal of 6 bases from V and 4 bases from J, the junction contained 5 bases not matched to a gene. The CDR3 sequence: CASSYRGEYEQYF. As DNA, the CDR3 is TGTGCCAGCAGCTACAGGGGGGAGTACGAGCAGTACTTC.

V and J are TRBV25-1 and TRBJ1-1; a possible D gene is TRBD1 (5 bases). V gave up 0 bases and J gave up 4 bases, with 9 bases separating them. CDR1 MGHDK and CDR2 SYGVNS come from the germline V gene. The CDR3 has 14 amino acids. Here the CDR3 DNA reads TGTGCCAGCAGTGAATATTGGGGCTTCACTGAAGCTTTCTTT. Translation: CASSEYWGFTEAFF.

The CDR3 DNA reads TGTGCCAGTAGTTCCATTGGGCCGACATGGACAACCTACGAGCAGTACTTC. Its translation is CASSSIGPTWTTYEQYF. This chain uses TRBV19 with TRBJ2-7, with D perhaps matching TRBD1 (5 bases). CDR3 length: 17 amino acids. V was shortened by 5 bases and J by 2 bases, with 22 bases between the two germline ends. The germline gives CDR1 LNHDA, CDR2 SQIVND (reference sequence).

CDR3 sequence reads: CASSRRTSGNYNEQFF. Written as DNA, the CDR3 is TGTGCCAGCAGTCGTAGGACTAGCGGGAACTACAATGAGCAGTTCTTC. The rearrangement links TRBV27 to TRBJ2-1; 12 nucleotides match TRBD2. CDR3 length: 16 amino acids. The V gene's germline CDR1 is MNHEY and CDR2 SMNVEV (reference sequence). Trimming took 5 bases from V and 3 from J; bases not matched to a gene: 5.

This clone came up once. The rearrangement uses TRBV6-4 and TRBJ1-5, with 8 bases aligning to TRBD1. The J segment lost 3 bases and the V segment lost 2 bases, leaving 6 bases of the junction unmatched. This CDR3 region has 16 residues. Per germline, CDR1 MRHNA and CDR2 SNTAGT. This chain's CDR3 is CASSDPRTGPNQPQHF. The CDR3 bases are TGTGCCAGCAGTGACCCCAGGACAGGGCCCAATCAGCCCCAGCATTTT.

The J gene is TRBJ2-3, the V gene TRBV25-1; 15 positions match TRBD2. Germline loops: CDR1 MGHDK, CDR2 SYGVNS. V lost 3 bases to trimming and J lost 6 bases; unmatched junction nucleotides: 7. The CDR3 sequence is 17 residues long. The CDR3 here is CASSDSGLAGGRDTQYF. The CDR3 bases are TGTGCCAGCAGTGATTCCGGACTAGCGGGAGGGCGGGATACGCAGTATTTT.

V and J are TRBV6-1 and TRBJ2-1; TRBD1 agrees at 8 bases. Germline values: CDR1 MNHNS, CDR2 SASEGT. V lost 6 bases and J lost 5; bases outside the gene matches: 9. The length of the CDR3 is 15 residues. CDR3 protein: CASSKGQGRHNEQFF. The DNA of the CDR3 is TGTGCCAGCAGCAAAGGACAGGGTCGTCACAATGAGCAGTTCTTC.

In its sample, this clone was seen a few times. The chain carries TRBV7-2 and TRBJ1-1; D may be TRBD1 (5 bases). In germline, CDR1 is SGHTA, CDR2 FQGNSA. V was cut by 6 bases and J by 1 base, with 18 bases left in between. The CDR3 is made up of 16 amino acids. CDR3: CASRPSGRGGNTEAFF. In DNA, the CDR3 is TGTGCCAGCAGACCATCAGGGCGGGGTGGGAACACTGAAGCTTTCTTT.

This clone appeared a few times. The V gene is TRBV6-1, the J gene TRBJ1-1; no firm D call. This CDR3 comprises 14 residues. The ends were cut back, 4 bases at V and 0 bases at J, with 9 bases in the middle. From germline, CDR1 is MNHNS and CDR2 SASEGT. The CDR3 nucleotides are TGTGCCAGCAGTGGACAAGGCTTGAACACTGAAGCTTTCTTT. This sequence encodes CASSGQGLNTEAFF.

The CDR3 spells CASSARPRTEAFF. In DNA, the CDR3 is TGTGCCAGCAGCGCCCGACCGAGGACTGAAGCTTTCTTT. This sequence joins TRBV9 and TRBJ1-1, with D unresolved. V shed 3 bases and J shed 5 bases, with 11 bases lying between them. Germline V gene data show CDR1 as SGDLS and CDR2 as YYNGEE. The CDR3 spans 13 residues.

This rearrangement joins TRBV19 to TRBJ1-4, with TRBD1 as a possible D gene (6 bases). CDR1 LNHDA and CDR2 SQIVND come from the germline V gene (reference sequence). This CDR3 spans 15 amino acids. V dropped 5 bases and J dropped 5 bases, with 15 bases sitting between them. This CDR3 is CASSPGQKFNEKLFF. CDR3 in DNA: TGTGCCAGTAGTCCTGGACAGAAATTCAATGAAAAACTGTTTTTT.

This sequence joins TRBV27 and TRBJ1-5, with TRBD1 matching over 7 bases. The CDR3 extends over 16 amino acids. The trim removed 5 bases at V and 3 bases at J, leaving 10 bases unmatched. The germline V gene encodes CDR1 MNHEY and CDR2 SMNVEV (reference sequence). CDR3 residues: CASSALGQPYNQPQHF. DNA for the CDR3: TGTGCCAGCAGTGCCCTGGGACAGCCCTACAATCAGCCCCAGCATTTT.

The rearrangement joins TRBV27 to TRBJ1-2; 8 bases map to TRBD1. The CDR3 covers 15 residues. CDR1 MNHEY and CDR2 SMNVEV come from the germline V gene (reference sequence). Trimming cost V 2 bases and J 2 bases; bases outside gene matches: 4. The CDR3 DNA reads TGTGCCAGCAGTTTAACGACAGGGGACAACTATGGCTACACCTTC. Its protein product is CASSLTTGDNYGYTF.

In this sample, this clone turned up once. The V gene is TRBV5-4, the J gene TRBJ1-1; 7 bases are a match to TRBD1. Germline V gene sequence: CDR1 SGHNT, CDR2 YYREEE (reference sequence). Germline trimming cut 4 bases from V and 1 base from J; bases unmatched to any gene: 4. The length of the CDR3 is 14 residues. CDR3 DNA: TGTGCCAGCAGCATGCCAGGGGGGAACACTGAAGCTTTCTTT. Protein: CASSMPGGNTEAFF.

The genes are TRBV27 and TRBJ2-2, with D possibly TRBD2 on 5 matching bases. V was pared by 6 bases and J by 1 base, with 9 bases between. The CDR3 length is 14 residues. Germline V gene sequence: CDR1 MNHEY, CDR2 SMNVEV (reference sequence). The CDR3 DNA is TGTGCCAGCAGAACCGGACTGAACACCGGGGAGCTGTTTTTT. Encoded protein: CASRTGLNTGELFF.

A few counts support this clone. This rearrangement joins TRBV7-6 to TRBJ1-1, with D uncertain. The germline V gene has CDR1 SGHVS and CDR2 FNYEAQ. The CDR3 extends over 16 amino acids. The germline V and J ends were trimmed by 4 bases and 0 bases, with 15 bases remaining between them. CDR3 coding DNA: TGTGCCAGCAGCTCATCCTCAGGCGCAATGAACACTGAAGCTTTCTTT. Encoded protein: CASSSSSGAMNTEAFF.

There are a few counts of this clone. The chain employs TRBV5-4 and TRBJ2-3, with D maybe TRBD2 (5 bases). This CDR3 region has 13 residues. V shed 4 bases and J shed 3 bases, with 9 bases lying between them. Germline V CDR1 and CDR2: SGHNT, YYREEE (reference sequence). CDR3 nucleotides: TGTGCCAGCAGCGCCCGACTAACAGATACGCAGTATTTT. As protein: CASSARLTDTQYF.

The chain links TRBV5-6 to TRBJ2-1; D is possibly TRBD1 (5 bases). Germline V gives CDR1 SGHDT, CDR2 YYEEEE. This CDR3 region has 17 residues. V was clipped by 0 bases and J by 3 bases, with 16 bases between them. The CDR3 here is CASSLVVVAGRYNEQFF. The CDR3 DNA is TGTGCCAGCAGCTTGGTGGTTGTGGCAGGGCGCTACAATGAGCAGTTCTTC.

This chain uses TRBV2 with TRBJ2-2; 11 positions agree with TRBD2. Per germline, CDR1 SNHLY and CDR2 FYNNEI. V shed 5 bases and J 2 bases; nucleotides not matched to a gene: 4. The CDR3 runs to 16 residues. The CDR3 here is CASSLGLAVNTGELFF. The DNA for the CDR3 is TGTGCCAGCAGTTTGGGACTAGCGGTTAACACCGGGGAGCTGTTTTTT.

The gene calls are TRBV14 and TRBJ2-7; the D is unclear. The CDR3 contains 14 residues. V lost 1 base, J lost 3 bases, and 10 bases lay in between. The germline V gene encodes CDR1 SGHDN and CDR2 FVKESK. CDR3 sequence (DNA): TGTGCCAGCAGCCAAGGTCAGGCATTCTACGAGCAGTACTTC. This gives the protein CASSQGQAFYEQYF.

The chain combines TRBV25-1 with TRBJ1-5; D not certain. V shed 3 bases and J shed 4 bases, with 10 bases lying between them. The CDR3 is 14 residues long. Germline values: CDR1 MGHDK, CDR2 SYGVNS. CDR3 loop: CASSDPWENQPQHF. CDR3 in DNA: TGTGCCAGCAGTGATCCATGGGAGAATCAGCCCCAGCATTTT. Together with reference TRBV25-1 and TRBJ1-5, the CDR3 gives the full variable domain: EADIYQTPRYLVIGTGKKITLECSQTMGHDKMYWYQQDPGMELHLIHYSYGVNSTEKGDLSSESTVSRIRTEHFPLTLESARPSHTSQYLCASSDPWENQPQHFGDGTRLSIL.

CDR3 DNA: TGTGCCAGTAGTATGAAACTGCCCCCCTACGAGCAGTACTTC. Translating gives CASSMKLPPYEQYF. The V call is TRBV19, the J call TRBJ2-5; no clear D gene. Near its end, the DNA agrees better with TRBJ2-7, so the J call may be wrong. Germline CDR1 LNHDA, CDR2 SQIVND (reference sequence). The CDR3 totals 14 residues.